This TCR beta chain was recorded in a study of cytomegalovirus exposure and HLA in healthy donors. Germline V CDR1 and CDR2: DFQATT, SNEGSKA (reference sequence). There are 11 residues in the CDR3. Trimming took off 5 bases at V and 6 bases at J, with 11 bases between the two ends. The PCR used 60 Vbeta and 13 Jbeta primers. Sequencing used immunoSEQ multiplex PCR; TCRdb keeps in-frame clones, though not all of them. The sample lists roughly 51,000 clones, around 81% seen once, with over 2% in the top ten. This sequence joins TRBV20-1 and TRBJ2-7; perhaps TRBD1 as D (5 bases). This clonotype originated in a boy younger than 18 in good health and CMV-seropositive. The sequenced material came from PBMCs. The CDR3 reads CSAARVTEQYF. In DNA, the CDR3 is TGCAGTGCTGCCAGGGTAACCGAGCAGTACTTC.